This is a list of T cell receptor beta chains from one sample in a study of cytomegalovirus exposure and HLA in healthy donors. Clones were read by immunoSEQ multiplex PCR, and TCRdb kept only the in-frame ones, dropping some. The sample yields around 190,000 clones, around 73% seen once. Material: PBMCs. The receptors were sampled from a woman aged 25-40 years in good health and CMV-seronegative. CDR3s include the opening cysteine and the closing phenylalanine or tryptophan. The D gene is left open where the match is weak. Expanded clones get a size class; other rows say once, few or many, or leave the size out.

abundance	v_gene	d_gene	j_gene	CDR3nt	CDR3aa
NA	TRBV6-5	NA	TRBJ2-2	TGTGCCAGCAGTTACGAGAGGGACACCGGGGAGCTGTTTTTT	CASSYERDTGELFF
NA	TRBV2	TRBD1	TRBJ2-7	TGTGCCAGCAGTGACACCCTGGGGACAGGGCGTGAGCAGTACTTC	CASSDTLGTGREQYF
NA	TRBV5-6	NA	TRBJ2-3	TGTGCCAGCAGCTTCTTTAGGGGGGGGACAGATACGCAGTATTTT	CASSFFRGGTDTQYF
NA	TRBV28	TRBD2	TRBJ2-1	TGTGCCAGCATAAGGACTAGCGCCTACAATGAGCAGTTCTTC	CASIRTSAYNEQFF
NA	TRBV30	TRBD1	TRBJ2-5	TGTGCCGTCGACAGGGGGCTTGGTGTCGAGACCCAGTACTTC	CAVDRGLGVETQYF
few	TRBV29-1	NA	TRBJ1-1	TGCAGCGTTGAAGGGGCAGGGTCGACCACTGAAGCTTTCTTT	CSVEGAGSTTEAFF
NA	TRBV28	TRBD1	TRBJ1-2	TGTGCCAGCAGTCGACAGGGGGCTCAGCACTATGGCTACACCTTC	CASSRQGAQHYGYTF
NA	TRBV2	TRBD1	TRBJ1-2	TGTGCCAGCAGTCCCGGGACAGCCTATGGCTACACCTTC	CASSPGTAYGYTF
NA	TRBV4-1	TRBD2	TRBJ2-5	TGCGCCAGCAGCCAAGAATTAAAAGCTGGGGGGGAGTACCAAGAGACCCAGTACTTC	CASSQELKAGGEYQETQYF
NA	TRBV7-6	NA	TRBJ2-1	TGTGCCAGCAGCTCCAGCGGTTTGGGGTCCTACAATGAGCAGTTCTTC	CASSSSGLGSYNEQFF
NA	TRBV30	NA	TRBJ2-1	TGTGCCTGGAGTGCCCCCCCGCTAGACAATGAGCAGTTCTTC	CAWSAPPLDNEQFF
NA	TRBV30	TRBD1	TRBJ2-5	TGTGCCTGGAGTCTCCGGGACAGGGTGGGAGAGACCCAGTACTTC	CAWSLRDRVGETQYF
NA	TRBV30	NA	TRBJ1-4	TGTGCCTGGAGTGTAGTCGGTGCAACTAATGAAAAACTGTTTTTT	CAWSVVGATNEKLFF
NA	TRBV7-2	TRBD2	TRBJ2-2	TGTGCCAGCAGCTTAGCACTAGCGGGCACCGGGGAGCTGTTTTTT	CASSLALAGTGELFF
NA	TRBV5-6	TRBD2	TRBJ2-7	TGTGCCAGCAGCTTAGCGGGACTAGCTTCCGAGCAGTACTTC	CASSLAGLASEQYF
NA	TRBV7-6	TRBD2	TRBJ2-1	TGTGCCAGCAGCCTCGGGACTAGCGTCATCAATGAGCAGTTCTTC	CASSLGTSVINEQFF
few	TRBV19	NA	TRBJ1-2	TGTGCCAGTTTAGCTGGAGGCTATGGCTACACCTTC	CASLAGGYGYTF
NA	TRBV6-6	NA	TRBJ2-1	TGTGCCAGCAGGAGCAACAGGGATGAGCAGTTCTTC	CASRSNRDEQFF
once	TRBV2	NA	TRBJ1-2	TGTGCCAGCAGTGAAGGGGAGGGAAATAACTATGGCTACACCTTC	CASSEGEGNNYGYTF
NA	TRBV10-3	TRBD1	TRBJ2-7	TGTGCCATCAGAGGACAGGGCAGGAGCTCCTACGAGCAGTACTTC	CAIRGQGRSSYEQYF
NA	TRBV7-2	NA	TRBJ1-5	TGTGCCAGCAGTTATTGGAGGGGAAATCAGCCCCAGCATTTT	CASSYWRGNQPQHF
NA	TRBV7-3	TRBD1	TRBJ2-5	TGTGCCAGCAGCTTAATAGGGGGCGAGGAGACCCAGTACTTC	CASSLIGGEETQYF